This TCR beta chain is drawn from a study of tumor and adjacent non-tumor tissue in lung cancer. Study in general: There were some 11 adenocarcinoma, 2 squamous cell carcinoma and 1 small cell lung cancer cases. Patients were aged roughly 31 to 76, roughly 9 men and 5 women, stage I to III. Study-wide points: Significantly higher TCR diversity was found in tumor than normal lung.

The library came from three nested PCR rounds adapted from ARM-PCR protocols. From the multiplex PCR reads, TCRdb called clonotypes with MiXCR, one entry per CDR3 protein. The table lists nearly 50,000 distinct CDR3 sequences, more than 55% of them singletons. Notes on this clonotype: Its target is unknown.

No cell sorting was done before RNA was extracted from the tissue. The normal lung tissue was taken more than 3 cm from the tumor edge. Germline loops: CDR1 WSHSY, CDR2 SAAADI. The ends were cut back, 6 bases at V and 3 bases at J, with 16 bases in the middle. The CDR3 has 15 residues. The chain uses TRBV10-2 and TRBJ2-3; D gene ambiguous. Sequences were obtained from distant non-tumor lung tissue. The TCR sequence derives from a woman in her seventies with non-small cell lung cancer. CDR3 in DNA: TGCGCCAGCAGGATGTTGGGCCTCGGGACAGATACGCAGTATTTT. Protein product: CASRMLGLGTDTQYF.